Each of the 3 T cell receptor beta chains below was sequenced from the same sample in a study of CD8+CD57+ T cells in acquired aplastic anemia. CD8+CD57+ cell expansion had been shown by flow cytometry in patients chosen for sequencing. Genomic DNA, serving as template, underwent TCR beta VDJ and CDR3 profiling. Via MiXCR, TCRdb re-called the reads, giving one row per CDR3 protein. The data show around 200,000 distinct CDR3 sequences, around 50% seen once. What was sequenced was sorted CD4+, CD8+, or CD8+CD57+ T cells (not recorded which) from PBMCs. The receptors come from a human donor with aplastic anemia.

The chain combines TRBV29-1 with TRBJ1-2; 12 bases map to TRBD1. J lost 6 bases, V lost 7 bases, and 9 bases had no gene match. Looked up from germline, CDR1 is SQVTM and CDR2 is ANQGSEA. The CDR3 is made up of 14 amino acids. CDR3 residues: CSAGGTGGGNGYTF. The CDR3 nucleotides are TGCAGCGCCGGGGGGACAGGGGGCGGGAATGGCTACACCTTC.

The chain's CDR3 is CASSYEGTQETQYF. CDR3 nucleotides: TGTGCCAGCAGCTACGAGGGTACCCAAGAGACCCAGTACTTC. V gene TRBV7-9 combines with J gene TRBJ2-5; perhaps TRBD2 as D (5 bases). The CDR3 spans 14 residues. Deletions cut 4 bases from V and 1 base from J, with 10 bases between. Germline V gives CDR1 SEHNR, CDR2 FQNEAQ (reference sequence).

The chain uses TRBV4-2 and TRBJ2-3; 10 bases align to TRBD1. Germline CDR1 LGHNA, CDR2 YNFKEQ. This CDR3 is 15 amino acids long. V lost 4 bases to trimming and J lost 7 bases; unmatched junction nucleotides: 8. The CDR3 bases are TGTGCCAGCAGCCGACCGGGACAGGGGTTGAATACGCAGTATTTT. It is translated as CASSRPGQGLNTQYF.